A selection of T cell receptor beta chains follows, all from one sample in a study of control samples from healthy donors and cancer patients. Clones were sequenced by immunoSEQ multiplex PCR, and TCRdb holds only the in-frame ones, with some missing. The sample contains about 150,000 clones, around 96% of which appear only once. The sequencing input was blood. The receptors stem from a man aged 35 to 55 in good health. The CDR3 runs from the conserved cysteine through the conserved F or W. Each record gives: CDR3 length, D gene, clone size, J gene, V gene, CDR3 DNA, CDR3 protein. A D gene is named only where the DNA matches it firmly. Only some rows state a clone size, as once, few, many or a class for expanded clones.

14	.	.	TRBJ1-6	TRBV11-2	TGTGCCAGCAGCTTTCAAGGGTTCAATTCACCCCTCCACTTT	CASSFQGFNSPLHF
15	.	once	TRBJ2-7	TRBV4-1	TGCGCCAGCAGCCACCGAGGGGGGTCCTCCTACGAGCAGTACTTC	CASSHRGGSSYEQYF
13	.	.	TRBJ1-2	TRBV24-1	TGTGCCACCAGTGACCCGGGGAGGCTTGGCTACACCTTC	CATSDPGRLGYTF
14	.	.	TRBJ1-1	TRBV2	TGTGCCAGCAGTGCGAGGCAGGTGAACACTGAAGCTTTCTTT	CASSARQVNTEAFF
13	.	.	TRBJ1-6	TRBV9	TGTGCCAGCAGCGTTACAGGGAATTCACCCCTCCACTTT	CASSVTGNSPLHF
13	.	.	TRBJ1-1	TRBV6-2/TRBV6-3	TGTGCCAGCAGTTACATAGGGGGGGCTGAAGCTTTCTTT	CASSYIGGAEAFF
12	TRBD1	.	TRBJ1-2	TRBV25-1	TGTGCCAGCAGAAACAGGGGGCTCGGCTACACCTTC	CASRNRGLGYTF
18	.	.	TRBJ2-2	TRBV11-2	TGTGCCAGCAGCTTGAGTGGTAGGGGGGCTACGAACACCGGGGAGCTGTTTTTT	CASSLSGRGATNTGELFF
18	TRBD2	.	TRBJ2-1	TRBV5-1	TGCGCCAGCAGCCCTCGGACTAGCGGGGGGATCCGGGCTAATGAGCAGTTCTTC	CASSPRTSGGIRANEQFF
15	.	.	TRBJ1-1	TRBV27	TGTGCCAGCAGTTTTGACATTGGCCTCGACACTGAAGCTTTCTTT	CASSFDIGLDTEAFF
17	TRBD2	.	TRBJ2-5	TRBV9	TGTGCCAGCAGCGTTGCCTCCACTAGCGGGGGGACGGAGACCCAGTACTTC	CASSVASTSGGTETQYF
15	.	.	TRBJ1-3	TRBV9	TGTGCCAGCAGCGTAGAAGCAGGGGCTGGAAACACCATATATTTT	CASSVEAGAGNTIYF
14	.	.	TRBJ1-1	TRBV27	TGTGCCAGCAGTCCCACACTATCGAACACTGAAGCTTTCTTT	CASSPTLSNTEAFF
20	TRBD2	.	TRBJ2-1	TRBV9	TGTGCCAGCAGCGTAGAAGGGTCGAGGAGCGGGGGGTCCTCCTACAATGAGCAGTTCTTC	CASSVEGSRSGGSSYNEQFF
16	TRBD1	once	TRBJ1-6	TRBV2	TGTGCCAGCAAGGGGACAGGGGACTTTTATAATTCACCCCTCCACTTT	CASKGTGDFYNSPLHF
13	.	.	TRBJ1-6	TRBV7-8	TGTGCCAGCAGCTTAGGCTATAATTCACCCCTCCACTTT	CASSLGYNSPLHF
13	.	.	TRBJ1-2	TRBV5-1	TGCGCCAGCGCCATCACCCCCGGGTATGGCTACACCTTC	CASAITPGYGYTF
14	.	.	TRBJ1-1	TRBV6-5	TGTGCCAGCAGTTCCAGGGACGCGAACCTTGAAGCTTTCTTT	CASSSRDANLEAFF
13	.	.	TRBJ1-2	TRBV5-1	TGCGCCAGCAGCTTCGGGTTGAACTATGGCTACACCTTC	CASSFGLNYGYTF
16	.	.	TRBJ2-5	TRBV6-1	TGTGCCAGCAGTGAAGGGGGGGCCCGAGGAAGAGAGACCCAGTACTTC	CASSEGGARGRETQYF
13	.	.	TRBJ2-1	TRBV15	TGTGCCACCAGCCAAGCCCACTACAATGAGCAGTTCTTC	CATSQAHYNEQFF
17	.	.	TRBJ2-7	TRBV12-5	TGTGCTAGTGGTTTGGTACGAGGCAGCGCTTACTCCTACGAGCAGTACTTC	CASGLVRGSAYSYEQYF
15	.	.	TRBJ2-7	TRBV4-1	TGCGCCAGCAGCCAAGAGCCAGGGAGCTCCTACGAGCAGTACTTC	CASSQEPGSSYEQYF
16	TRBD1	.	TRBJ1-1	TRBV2	TGTGCCAGCCTTGCTGGGACAGGGAGAGGGAACACTGAAGCTTTCTTT	CASLAGTGRGNTEAFF
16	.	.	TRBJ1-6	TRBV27	TGTGCCAGCAGTTTAAAGTGGAGGGGGGGAGATTCACCCCTCCACTTT	CASSLKWRGGDSPLHF
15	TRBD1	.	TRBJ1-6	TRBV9	TGTGCCAGCAGCGCCCCGGGACAGGGAGCTTCACCCCTCCACTTT	CASSAPGQGASPLHF
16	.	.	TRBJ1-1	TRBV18	TGTGCCAGCTCACCACCGTCCAAAGCACCGAACACTGAAGCTTTCTTT	CASSPPSKAPNTEAFF
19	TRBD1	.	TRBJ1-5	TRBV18	TGTGCCAGCTCACCCCTCTCAATCATGACAGGGGGAAACAATCAGCCCCAGCATTTT	CASSPLSIMTGGNNQPQHF
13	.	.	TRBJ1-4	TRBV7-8	TGTGCCAGCAGCTTAGGGGGTCGAAAAAAACTGTTTTTT	CASSLGGRKKLFF
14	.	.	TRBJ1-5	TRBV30	TGTGCCTGGGGGCTTGGGGCTAGCAATCAGCCCCAGCATTTT	CAWGLGASNQPQHF
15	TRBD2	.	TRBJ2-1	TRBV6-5	TGTGCCAGCAGTTACGTACTAGCGGGGCCCAATGAGCAGTTCTTC	CASSYVLAGPNEQFF
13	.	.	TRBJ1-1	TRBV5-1	TGCGCCAGCAGCTTACGGGAGAACACTGAAGCTTTCTTT	CASSLRENTEAFF
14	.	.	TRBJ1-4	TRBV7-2	TGTGCCAGCCGGTCCGGGACTGGCAATGAAAAACTGTTTTTT	CASRSGTGNEKLFF
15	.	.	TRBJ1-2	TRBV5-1	TGCGCCAGCAGCTTGGTGAGGGCCTTCGGCTATGGCTACACCTTC	CASSLVRAFGYGYTF
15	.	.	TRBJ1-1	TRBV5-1	TGCGCCAGCAGCTTGGGGTCGGGGCCGAACACTGAAGCTTTCTTT	CASSLGSGPNTEAFF
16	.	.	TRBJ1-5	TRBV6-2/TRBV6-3	TGTGCCAGCAGTTACGGGGGGGCGTCTCGTGGTCAGCCCCAGCATTTT	CASSYGGASRGQPQHF
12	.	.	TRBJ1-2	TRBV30	TGTGCCTGGAGCCACGGACTCTATGGCTACACCTTC	CAWSHGLYGYTF
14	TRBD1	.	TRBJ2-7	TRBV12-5	TGTGCTAGTGGTTCAAGGGACAGCTCCTACGAGCAGTACTTC	CASGSRDSSYEQYF
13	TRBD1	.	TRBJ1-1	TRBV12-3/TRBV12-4	TGTGCCAGCAGACCGACAGGGGGACCTGAAGCTTTCTTT	CASRPTGGPEAFF
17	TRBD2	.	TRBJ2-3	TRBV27	TGTGCCAGCAGTTTACCCCGGCTAGCGGGGGGTTTAGATACGCAGTATTTT	CASSLPRLAGGLDTQYF
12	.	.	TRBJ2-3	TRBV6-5	TGTGCCAGCAGGGGTAGCACAGATACGCAGTATTTT	CASRGSTDTQYF
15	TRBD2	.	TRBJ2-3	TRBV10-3	TGTGCCATCAGCAAAGGGACTAGTGGCACAGATACGCAGTATTTT	CAISKGTSGTDTQYF
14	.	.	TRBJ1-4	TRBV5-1	TGCGCCAGCAGGCCGACAGGAGACAATGAAAAACTGTTTTTT	CASRPTGDNEKLFF
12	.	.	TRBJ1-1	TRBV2	TGTGCCAGCAGTGGGGGGACTGCAGAAGCTTTCTTT	CASSGGTAEAFF
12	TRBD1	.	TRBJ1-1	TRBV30	TGTGCCTCTGACAGGGGGTACACTGAAGCTTTCTTT	CASDRGYTEAFF
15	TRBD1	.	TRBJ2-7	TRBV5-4	TGTGCCAGCAGCTTGGCTCCGGGACAGGGCTACGAGCAGTACTTC	CASSLAPGQGYEQYF
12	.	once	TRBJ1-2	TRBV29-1	TGCAGCGTTGTTGGGGAGGACTATGGCTACACCTTC	CSVVGEDYGYTF
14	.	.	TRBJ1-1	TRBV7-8	TGTGCCAGCAGCTTAGGGGGAATTAGGACTGAAGCTTTCTTT	CASSLGGIRTEAFF
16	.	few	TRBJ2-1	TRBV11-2	TGTGCCAGCAGCTCCGCCGCAGGGGGGTTTTACAATGAGCAGTTCTTC	CASSSAAGGFYNEQFF
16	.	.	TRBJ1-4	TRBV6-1	TGTGCCAGCAGTGAAGCCGGTCGGGAGGGCAGGGGAAAACTGTTTTTT	CASSEAGREGRGKLFF
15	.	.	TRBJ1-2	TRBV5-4	TGTGCCAGCAGCTTAGGAGGGGCCCCTAACTATGGCTACACCTTC	CASSLGGAPNYGYTF
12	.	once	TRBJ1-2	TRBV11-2	TGTGCCAGCAGCCAAGCCGGGGGCGGCTACACCTTC	CASSQAGGGYTF
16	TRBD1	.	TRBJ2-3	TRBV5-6	TGTGCCAGCAGCTTGGTAAGGACAGGGGGCACAGATACGCAGTATTTT	CASSLVRTGGTDTQYF
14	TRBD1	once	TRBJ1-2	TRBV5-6	TGTGCCAGCAGCTGGACAGGGCGGGACTATGGCTACACCTTC	CASSWTGRDYGYTF
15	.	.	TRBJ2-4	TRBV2	TGTGCCAGCAGTGAAACGGCACCACCGGGGCACATTCAGTACTTC	CASSETAPPGHIQYF